This T cell receptor beta chain derives from a study of CD8 T cells in ankylosing spondylitis. Study-wide points: Matched ankylosing spondylitis synovial fluid reportedly contained a significantly enriched population of disease-linked clones. Seemingly characteristic of ankylosing spondylitis blood was a TCR beta motif consisting of about 8 highly homologous variants. Clones linked to disease, bearing a CD8+ phenotype, were relatively rare in peripheral blood.

With regard to this clonotype: What it binds is not known.

V lost 4 bases, J lost 8 bases, and 18 bases lay in between. The germline V gene encodes CDR1 SGHKS and CDR2 YYEKEE (reference sequence). This CDR3 spans 14 amino acids. Making the TCR beta libraries involved quantitative 5'-RACE with molecular barcodes. TCRdb recomputed calls from the 5' RACE reads with MiXCR, one row per CDR3 protein. The data contain some 220,000 distinct CDR3 sequences, over 9.5% of them singletons. V is TRBV5-5 and J is TRBJ1-2; D is perhaps TRBD1 (6 bases). The sample taken for sequencing was blood, either unsorted or a sorted T cell fraction (not recorded which). This TCR derives from a male donor with ankylosing spondylitis or in good health (not recorded which). In DNA form, the CDR3 reads TGTGCCAGCAGCCCGTCAGACAGGTTTTTAGGCTACACCTTC. It encodes CASSPSDRFLGYTF.